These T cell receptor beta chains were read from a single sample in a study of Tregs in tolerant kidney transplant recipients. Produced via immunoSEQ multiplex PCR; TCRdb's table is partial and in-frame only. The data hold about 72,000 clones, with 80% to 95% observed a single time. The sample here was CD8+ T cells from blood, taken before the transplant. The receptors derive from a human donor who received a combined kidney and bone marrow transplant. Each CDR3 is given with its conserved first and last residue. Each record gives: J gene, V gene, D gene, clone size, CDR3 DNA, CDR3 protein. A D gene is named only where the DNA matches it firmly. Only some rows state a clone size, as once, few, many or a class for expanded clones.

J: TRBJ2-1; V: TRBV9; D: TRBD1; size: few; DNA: TGTGCCAGCAGCGTAGTGCAGGGGGATGAGCAGTTCTTC; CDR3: CASSVVQGDEQFF
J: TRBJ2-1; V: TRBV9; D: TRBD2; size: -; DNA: TGTGCCAGCACCAGAGGGACTAGCGCCTCCTACAATGAGCAGTTCTTC; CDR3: CASTRGTSASYNEQFF
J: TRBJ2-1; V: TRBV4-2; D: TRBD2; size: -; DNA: TGTGCCAGCAGCCAAGTTTCTAGCGGGGGGGCGGATGAGCAGTTCTTC; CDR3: CASSQVSSGGADEQFF
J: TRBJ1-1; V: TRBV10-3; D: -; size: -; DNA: TGTGCCATCAGTGACGTCCCGGGACATAAGAACACTGAAGCTTTCTTT; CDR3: CAISDVPGHKNTEAFF
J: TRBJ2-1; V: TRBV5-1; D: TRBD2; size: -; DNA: TGCGCCAGCAGCTTTATGACTAGCGGGGGGCCTTACAATGAGCAGTTCTTC; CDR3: CASSFMTSGGPYNEQFF
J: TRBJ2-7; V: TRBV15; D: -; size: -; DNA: TGTGCCACCAGCAGAGCGGACGAAGGGGCCTACGAGCAGTACTTC; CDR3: CATSRADEGAYEQYF
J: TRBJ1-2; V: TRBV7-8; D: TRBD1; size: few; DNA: TGTGCCAGCAGCCCAGGGGGGACCTATGGCTACACCTTC; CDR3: CASSPGGTYGYTF
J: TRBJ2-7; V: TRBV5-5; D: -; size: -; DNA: TGTGCCAGCAGCTTGGTCTGGAGAGCAGCCTACGAGCAGTACTTC; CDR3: CASSLVWRAAYEQYF
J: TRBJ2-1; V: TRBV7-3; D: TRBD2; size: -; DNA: TGTGCCAGCAGCTTACTAGCGGGAGGGCCCCCACCCTACAATGAGCAGTTCTTC; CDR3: CASSLLAGGPPPYNEQFF
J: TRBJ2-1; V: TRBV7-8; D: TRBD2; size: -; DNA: TGTGCCAGCAGCTTAGTGGCTAGCGGGGAAATAATCGATGAGCAGTTCTTC; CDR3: CASSLVASGEIIDEQFF
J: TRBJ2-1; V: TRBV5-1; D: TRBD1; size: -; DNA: TGCGCCAGCAGCTTGGTGGACAGGGGGGGAGATGAGCAGTTCTTC; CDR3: CASSLVDRGGDEQFF
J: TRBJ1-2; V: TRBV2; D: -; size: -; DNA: TGTGCCAGCAGTGAAAGGGGCAGTTACGGCTACACCTTC; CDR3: CASSERGSYGYTF
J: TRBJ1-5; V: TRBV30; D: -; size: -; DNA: TGTGCCTGGAGTTTCGACAGTAGCAATCAGCCCCAGCATTTT; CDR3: CAWSFDSSNQPQHF
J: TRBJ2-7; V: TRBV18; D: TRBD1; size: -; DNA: TGTGCCAGCTCACATGTCTCCGGGACAGGGGGCTACGAGCAGTACTTC; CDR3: CASSHVSGTGGYEQYF
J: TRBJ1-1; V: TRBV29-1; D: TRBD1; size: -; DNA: TGCAGCGTGGACAGGGAAATGAACACTGAAGCTTTCTTT; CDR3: CSVDREMNTEAFF
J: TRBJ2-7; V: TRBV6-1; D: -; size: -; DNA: TGTGCCAGCAGTGAATCTTGGGGGGCCTACGAGCAGTACTTC; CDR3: CASSESWGAYEQYF
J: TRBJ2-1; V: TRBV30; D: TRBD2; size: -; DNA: TGTGCCTGGAGCGACGGGACTGGCGGGAGGTACAATGAGCAGTTCTTC; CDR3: CAWSDGTGGRYNEQFF
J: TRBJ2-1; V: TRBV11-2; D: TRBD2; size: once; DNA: TGTGCCAGCCGGTCGGCTAGCGGGAGCCACAATGAGCAGTTCTTC; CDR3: CASRSASGSHNEQFF
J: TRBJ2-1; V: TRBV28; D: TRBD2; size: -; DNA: TGTGCCAGCAGTTTGTGGGCGGGAGGTCGGAATGAGCAGTTCTTC; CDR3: CASSLWAGGRNEQFF
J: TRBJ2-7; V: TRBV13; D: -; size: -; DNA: TGTGCCAGCAGCGGAACTGGAGAGGCGTCCTACGAGCAGTACTTC; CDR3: CASSGTGEASYEQYF
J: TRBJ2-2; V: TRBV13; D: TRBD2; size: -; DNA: TGTGCCAGCAGCTTGGGACTAGCTGCCGGGGAGCTGTTTTTT; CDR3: CASSLGLAAGELFF
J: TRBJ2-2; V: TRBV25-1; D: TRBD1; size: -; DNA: TGTGCCAGCATTCATGAGGTCGGGACAGGGGACACCGGGGAGCTGTTTTTT; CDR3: CASIHEVGTGDTGELFF
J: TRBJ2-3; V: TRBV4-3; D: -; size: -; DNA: TGCGCCAGCAGCCAAGATCCAACAGATACGCAGTATTTT; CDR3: CASSQDPTDTQYF
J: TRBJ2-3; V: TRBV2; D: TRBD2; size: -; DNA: TGTGCCAGCAGTGAGTGGAGCGGGGGTAGCACAGATACGCAGTATTTT; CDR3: CASSEWSGGSTDTQYF
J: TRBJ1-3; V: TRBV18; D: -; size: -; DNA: TGTGCCAGCTCACCGTGGGTTCTAGACTCGAGCTCTGGAAACACCATATATTTT; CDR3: CASSPWVLDSSSGNTIYF
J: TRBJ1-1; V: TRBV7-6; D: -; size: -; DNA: TGTGCCAGCAGCTCCAACCCGACAGGCATGAACACTGAAGCTTTCTTT; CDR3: CASSSNPTGMNTEAFF